This T cell receptor (beta chain) was sequenced in a study of CD8+ T cells in alopecia areata. Regarding the study as a whole: More clonal than normal scalp was lesional scalp, particularly alopecia totalis/universalis.

Turning to this clone: What it binds is unknown.

RNA, once extracted, was reverse transcribed into cDNA for use as the sequencing template. Method: immunoSEQ multiplex PCR; TCRdb's copy keeps in-frame clones and lacks some. The sample contains 65,000 to 95,000 clones, just over 50% of which appear only once. The CDR3 has 13 residues. Trimming cost V 0 bases and J 6 bases, with 6 bases left between them. Per the germline V gene, CDR1 is SGHTA and CDR2 is FQGTGA. Sequenced input: NKG2D-high CD8+ T cells sorted from blood. The source of this sequence is a human donor with alopecia areata. The V and J genes are TRBV7-3 and TRBJ2-1; no clear D gene. CDR3 in amino acids: CASSLTGINEQFF. In DNA, the CDR3 is TGTGCCAGCAGCTTAACTGGAATCAATGAGCAGTTCTTC. Combining the CDR3 with reference TRBV7-3 and TRBJ2-1 gives the whole variable domain GAGVSQTPSNKVTEKGKYVELRCDPISGHTALYWYRQSLGQGPEFLIYFQGTGAADDSGLPNDRFFAVRPEGSVSTLKIQRTERGDSAVYLCASSLTGINEQFFGPGTRLTVL.